Below, 9 T cell receptor beta chains from the same sample are listed, as sequenced in a study of CD8 T cells in Susac syndrome (dated 2019 in TCRdb). Receptor amplification or capture employed the immunoSEQ multiplex PCR assay. RNA was extracted using the RNeasy kit, and about 0.5 to 1 ug of the RNA was reverse transcribed with random hexamers. The public reads were run again by TCRdb, first through fastp at Q25 and then through MiXCR, and only productive beta chains were kept. All rows with the same CDR3 protein become a single entry with the most common DNA and genes. Present in this sample are about 130,000 distinct CDR3 sequences, 94% of which were seen just once. Jointly, the top ten make up roughly 0.13% of the sample. The sequenced sample was CD4+ T cells from PBMCs. The receptors were sampled from a human donor with multiple sclerosis.

The rearrangement links TRBV19 to TRBJ2-2, with D maybe TRBD2 (5 bases). CDR1 is LNHDA and CDR2 is SQIVND in the germline V gene (reference sequence). Trimming removed 3 bases at V and 5 bases at J, with 10 bases between. The CDR3 is 14 residues long. CDR3 coding DNA: TGTGCCAGTAGTATCGAGAGGGTGACCGGGGAGCTGTTTTTT. Translation gives CASSIERVTGELFF.

CDR3 nucleotides: TGTGCCAGCAGAAGGGAACTCTTGGACACCGGGGAGCTGTTTTTT. Protein sequence: CASRRELLDTGELFF. J is TRBJ2-2 and V is TRBV27; D is ambiguous. In germline, CDR1 is MNHEY, CDR2 SMNVEV (reference sequence). Trimming took off 6 bases at V and 3 bases at J, with 14 bases between the two ends. This CDR3 has 15 amino acids.

CDR3 coding DNA: TGTGCCAGCAGTTACGACTCTTATGGCTACACCTTC. This sequence encodes CASSYDSYGYTF. The chain combines TRBV7-9 with TRBJ1-2; D is unclear. Germline assignment: CDR1 SEHNR and CDR2 FQNEAQ (reference sequence). The CDR3 is made up of 12 amino acids. V gave up 6 bases and J gave up 5 bases, with 10 bases separating them.

The chain links TRBV30 to TRBJ2-5, with D unclear. The germline V and J ends were trimmed by 1 base and 6 bases, with 6 bases remaining between them. This CDR3 comprises 11 residues. Germline CDR1 GTSNPN, CDR2 SVGIG (reference sequence). In nucleotides, the CDR3 is TGTGCCTGGAGTGACGAAAAGACCCAGTACTTC. Its protein is CAWSDEKTQYF.

The chain couples TRBV15 to TRBJ2-1; the match to TRBD1 covers 7 bases. J was trimmed by 5 bases and V by 9 bases; bases with no gene match: 7. CDR3 size: 13 residues. Germline V gene sequence: CDR1 LNHNV, CDR2 YYDKDF (reference sequence). CDR3 loop: CATFGQVNNEQFF. The CDR3 DNA reads as TGTGCCACTTTCGGACAGGTCAACAATGAGCAGTTCTTC.

The V call is TRBV7-9, the J call TRBJ2-3; TRBD2 matches 7 bases. Germline V gene sequence: CDR1 SEHNR, CDR2 FQNEAQ (reference sequence). J lost 0 bases, V lost 1 base, and 4 bases had no gene match. The CDR3 is made up of 16 amino acids. The CDR3 coding sequence is TGTGCCAGCAGCTTAGTGTCTAGCGGAAGCACAGATACGCAGTATTTT. Residues: CASSLVSSGSTDTQYF.

The chain links TRBV3-1 to TRBJ1-1, with no clear D. Trimming took off 1 base at V and 11 bases at J, with 8 bases between the two ends. The germline CDR1 and CDR2 sequences are LGHDT and YNNKEL (reference sequence). CDR3 length equals 11 residues. CDR3 nucleotide sequence: TGTGCCAGCAGCCAAGGTGTTTGGGCTTTCTTT. It yields the protein CASSQGVWAFF.

The chain recombines TRBV7-9 with TRBJ1-5, with 9 bases matching TRBD1. The germline gives CDR1 SEHNR, CDR2 FQNEAQ (reference sequence). V dropped 6 bases and J dropped 6; count of bases not matched to a gene: 9. The CDR3 loop spans 15 amino acids. The DNA of the CDR3 is TGTGCCAGCAGTACCATTAAGGGACAGGGTCAGCCCCAGCATTTT. This translates into CASSTIKGQGQPQHF.

This clonotype was detected only once. The J gene is TRBJ1-3, the V gene TRBV30, with TRBD1 identical over 8 bases. Germline V CDR1 and CDR2: GTSNPN, SVGIG (reference sequence). This CDR3 is built from 13 residues. This chain's CDR3 is CASGGYSGNTIYF. CDR3 bases: TGTGCTTCAGGGGGCTACTCTGGAAACACCATATATTTT. Full variable domain (rest looked up from reference TRBV30 and TRBJ1-3): SQTIHQWPATLVQPVGSPLSLECTVEGTSNPNLYWYRQAAGRGLQLLFYSVGIGQISSEVPQNLSASRPQDRQFILSSKKLLLSDSGFYLCASGGYSGNTIYFGEGSWLTVV.